The 12 T cell receptor beta chains below were found in one sample sequenced in a study of shared clonotypes between healthy human individuals. The repertoire was sequenced with immunoSEQ multiplex PCR; TCRdb's copy has only in-frame clones and lacks some. The sample shows roughly 2,500,000 clones, 80% to 95% of them seen only once. The sequenced material came from naive CD4+ T cells from PBMCs. Noted subset: CD45RA+ positively selected. These receptors were collected from a man aged 18-30 years in good health. Some clones in this sample may be carry-over from other donors' samples.

The chain couples TRBV11-2 to TRBJ2-1, with TRBD2 matching over 9 bases. In germline, CDR1 is SGHAT, CDR2 FQNNGV. CDR3 size: 15 residues. Unmatched junction bases numbered 6, after V lost 5 bases and J lost 4 bases. DNA for the CDR3: TGTGCCAGCAGCGAAGCGGGAGGCCTATACAATGAGCAGTTCTTC. Translating gives CASSEAGGLYNEQFF.

The chain recombines TRBV7-8 with TRBJ2-3; D ambiguous. The CDR3 totals 15 residues. Germline V gene data show CDR1 as SGHVS and CDR2 as FQNEAQ. Between the trimmed V and J ends, which lost 1 base and 0 bases, there was a span of 8 bases. The DNA for the CDR3 is TGTGCCAGCAGCTTAGTTGACGTCAGCACAGATACGCAGTATTTT. Translation: CASSLVDVSTDTQYF.

The chain employs TRBV23-1 and TRBJ2-3; weak D call: TRBD1 (6 bases). TRBV23-1 is recorded as an ORF, its role being uncertain. V lost 5 bases, J lost 2 bases, and 26 bases lay in between. This CDR3 contains 19 residues. The CDR3 spells CASSESPGTPHRNTDTQYF. In nucleotides, the CDR3 is TGCGCCAGCAGTGAGAGCCCCGGGACACCTCACAGAAACACAGATACGCAGTATTTT.

V gene TRBV11-3 combines with J gene TRBJ2-5, with 7 bases fitting TRBD1. The DNA end favors TRBJ2-7, so the J call may be wrong. CDR1 is SGHNT, CDR2 YENEEA, per germline. The CDR3 spans 13 residues. The chain's CDR3 is CASSHGTEYEQYF. The DNA of the CDR3 is TGTGCCAGCAGCCACGGGACAGAATACGAGCAGTACTTC.

V is TRBV6-6 and J is TRBJ1-1; 7 bases line up with TRBD1. Germline V CDR1 and CDR2: MNHNY, SVGAGI (reference sequence). CDR3 size: 15 residues. V shed 4 bases, J shed 4 bases, and the junction held 9 bases outside the gene matches. CDR3 in amino acids: CASSLAQGVSTEAFF. The CDR3 nucleotides are TGTGCCAGCAGTTTGGCTCAGGGGGTTAGCACTGAAGCTTTCTTT.

This chain joins TRBV4-3 and TRBJ2-4; TRBD2 matches at 7 bases. Trimming took 1 base from V and 9 from J; bases not matched to a gene: 9. The CDR3 is made up of 15 amino acids. Germline V gene sequence: CDR1 LGHNA, CDR2 YSLEER. CDR3: CASSQVIGGGSIQYF. DNA for the CDR3: TGCGCCAGCAGCCAAGTTATAGGCGGGGGTAGCATTCAGTACTTC.

Written as DNA, the CDR3 is TGTGCCAGCAGTCTAAGACGGGCCTGGAATGAGCAGTTCTTC. Protein product: CASSLRRAWNEQFF. The chain uses TRBV6-5 and TRBJ2-1; D remains unclear. The CDR3 is made up of 14 amino acids. CDR1 MNHEY and CDR2 SVGAGI come from the germline V gene. V lost 5 bases, J lost 7 bases, and 15 bases lay in between.

The genes are TRBV9 and TRBJ2-1, with 9 positions matching TRBD1. Germline-derived CDR1 and CDR2 are SGDLS and YYNGEE. V lost 3 bases to trimming and J lost 9 bases; unmatched junction nucleotides: 10. This CDR3 is 15 amino acids long. Here the CDR3 DNA reads TGTGCCAGCAGCGCGGGGACAGGGTGGTCAGGTGAGCAGTTCTTC. Residues: CASSAGTGWSGEQFF. Looking up the rest from reference TRBV9 and TRBJ2-1 gives the full variable domain: DSGVTQTPKHLITATGQRVTLRCSPRSGDLSVYWYQQSLDQGLQFLIQYYNGEERAKGNILERFSAQQFPDLHSELNLSSLELGDSALYFCASSAGTGWSGEQFFGPGTRLTVL.

This chain links TRBV2 with TRBJ2-2; 7 bases align to TRBD2. Per the germline V gene, CDR1 is SNHLY and CDR2 is FYNNEI. Trimming removed 2 bases from V and 5 bases from J; junction bases left unmatched: 11. The CDR3 consists of 17 residues. The DNA of the CDR3 is TGTGCCAGCAGTGAATCCGGGAGGCGTCTAGGTACCGGGGAGCTGTTTTTT. Amino acids: CASSESGRRLGTGELFF.

This rearrangement joins TRBV5-5 to TRBJ1-5; D not resolved. Per germline, CDR1 SGHKS and CDR2 YYEKEE (reference sequence). V was pared by 2 bases and J by 3 bases, with 9 bases between. This CDR3 has 14 residues. The DNA of the CDR3 is TGTGCCAGCAGCTTCCTAGGAACCAATCAGCCCCAGCATTTT. Its protein is CASSFLGTNQPQHF.

This sequence joins TRBV7-3 and TRBJ2-1; 7 bases match TRBD1. The CDR3 covers 15 residues. The V gene's germline CDR1 is SGHTA and CDR2 FQGTGA. J was trimmed by 2 bases and V by 2 bases; bases with no gene match: 3. The CDR3 DNA is TGTGCCAGCAGCTTAGGGGGACAGCCCTACAATGAGCAGTTCTTC. Translation: CASSLGGQPYNEQFF.

The chain uses TRBV5-1 and TRBJ1-1; TRBD1 matches 7 bases. V shed 3 bases and J 7 bases; nucleotides not matched to a gene: 6. The CDR3 consists of 13 residues. The germline V gene encodes CDR1 SGHRS and CDR2 YFSETQ. CDR3 in amino acids: CASSWGTANEAFF. CDR3 DNA sequence: TGCGCCAGCAGCTGGGGGACAGCTAATGAAGCTTTCTTT.